Listed below are T cell receptor beta chains from one sample, sequenced in a study of blood T cell repertoires in COVID-19. Data came from immunoSEQ multiplex PCR; TCRdb stores just in-frame clones and leaves some out. Here the sample spans 55,000 to 65,000 clones, 89% being singletons. The specimen sequenced was peripheral blood. The origin of the receptors is a woman aged 55-69 years with active COVID-19. Each CDR3 is given with its conserved first and last residue. D genes are given only for firm matches. Clone size is shown for a subset of rows, as once, few, many or a class of expanded clone.

>TRBV5-5|TRBD2|.|TRBJ2-3
TGTGCCAGCAGCTTGCGCGGGGGGGCTTTAGATACGCAGTATTTT
CASSLRGGALDTQYF
>TRBV5-1|.|.|TRBJ1-6
TGCGCCAGCAGCCCGGAAGGAGGGGATAATTCACCCCTCCACTTT
CASSPEGGDNSPLHF
>TRBV4-1|.|.|TRBJ2-7
TGCGCCAGCAGCCAAGACTTCACCACAGGGTACTCCTACGAGCAGTACTTC
CASSQDFTTGYSYEQYF
>TRBV13|.|.|TRBJ2-3
TGTGCCAGCAGCTTAGGCTGGGCGACAGATACGCAGTATTTT
CASSLGWATDTQYF
>TRBV3-1/TRBV3-2|.|.|TRBJ1-6
TGTGCCAGCAGCCAATCACAGGCTAATTCACCCCTCCACTTT
CASSQSQANSPLHF
>TRBV7-9|TRBD1|few|TRBJ1-2
TGTGCCAGCAGCCGAGGGGACAGTCCCAACTATGGCTACACCTTC
CASSRGDSPNYGYTF
>TRBV7-8|TRBD1|.|TRBJ1-6
TGTGCCAGCAGCCTGGGACAGGGAGGGTCACCCCTCCACTTT
CASSLGQGGSPLHF
>TRBV4-2|.|.|TRBJ1-2
TGTGCCAGCAGCCAAGATCTCCAGGGCTATGGCTACACCTTC
CASSQDLQGYGYTF
>TRBV5-4|TRBD2|.|TRBJ2-7
TGTGCCAGCAGCTTGGGTCGCGGGGGGACTTACGAGCAGTACTTC
CASSLGRGGTYEQYF
>TRBV11-1|.|.|TRBJ1-1
TGTGCCAGCAGCTTAGCGGACAGCACTGAAGCTTTCTTT
CASSLADSTEAFF
>TRBV5-1|TRBD2|.|TRBJ2-7
TGCGCCAGCAGCTTGACCGGACTAGCGGACAACGTTTGGCAGTACTTC
CASSLTGLADNVWQYF
>TRBV29-1|.|.|TRBJ1-3
TGCAGCGTTGACCTTCCGAGTCTGAGCTCTGGAAACACCATATATTTT
CSVDLPSLSSGNTIYF
>TRBV5-8|.|.|TRBJ1-6
TGTGCCAGCAGATCGCCCAGCGGGGGGTACTCACCCCTCCACTTT
CASRSPSGGYSPLHF
>TRBV5-4|.|.|TRBJ1-3
TGTGCCAGCAGCTTGGGGCCCGGAGAACATGGAAACACCATATATTTT
CASSLGPGEHGNTIYF
>TRBV23-1|.|.|TRBJ1-5
TGCGCCAGCAGTCAGGCCAGGGTAGATCAGCCCCAGCATTTT
CASSQARVDQPQHF
>TRBV15|.|.|TRBJ1-3
TGTGCCACCAGCAGAGAGTACTCTGGAAACACCATATATTTT
CATSREYSGNTIYF
>TRBV19|TRBD1|.|TRBJ2-1
TGTGCCAGTAGCCCCAGGGGGACCCCGGGGGAGCAGTTCTTC
CASSPRGTPGEQFF
>TRBV15|.|.|TRBJ2-7
TGTGCCACCAGCAGAGAGGCGGGAATGGACTACGAGCAGTACTTC
CATSREAGMDYEQYF
>TRBV6-6|TRBD1|.|TRBJ2-7
TGTGCCAGCAGTTACCTGGCAGGGGGCGAGCAGTACTTC
CASSYLAGGEQYF
>TRBV5-1|TRBD1|once|TRBJ1-2
TGCGCCAGCAGCTGGGGAACGACAGGGTCCTATGACTACACCTTC
CASSWGTTGSYDYTF
>TRBV3-1/TRBV3-2|.|.|TRBJ1-1
TGTGCCAGCAGCCAAGGGGGGACTACAGAAGCTTTCTTT
CASSQGGTTEAFF
>TRBV6-5|TRBD2|.|TRBJ2-2
TGTGCCAGCGGATTAGCGGGGAGAGCCGGGGAGCTGTTTTTT
CASGLAGRAGELFF
>TRBV9|.|.|TRBJ1-3
TGTGCCAGCAGCGTAGCCACAGGACCCAGCTCTGGAAACACCATATATTTT
CASSVATGPSSGNTIYF
>TRBV5-1|.|.|TRBJ2-5
TGCGCCAGCAGCTTGGAAGGCGGCACCCTGGAGACCCAGTACTTC
CASSLEGGTLETQYF
>TRBV12-3/TRBV12-4|.|.|TRBJ1-2
TGTGCCAGCAGACGCGGCAACTATGGCTACACCTTC
CASRRGNYGYTF
>TRBV4-1|.|.|TRBJ2-3
TGCGCCAGCAGCCAAGAGACTGCAGGGGGCACAGATACGCAGTATTTT
CASSQETAGGTDTQYF
>TRBV5-4|TRBD2|once|TRBJ2-1
TGTGCCAGCTTTCTAGCGGGGGGGCACAATGAGCAGTTCTTC
CASFLAGGHNEQFF
>TRBV5-1|.|once|TRBJ1-2
TGCGCCAGCAGCTTGGATGGGGGAGGATATGGCTACACCTTC
CASSLDGGGYGYTF
>TRBV6-5|TRBD2|.|TRBJ2-1
TGTGCCAGCAGTTACAGACTAGCGGGGGGGCGTAATGAGCAGTTCTTC
CASSYRLAGGRNEQFF
>TRBV3-1/TRBV3-2|TRBD1|.|TRBJ1-1
TGTGCCAGCAGCCAAGGTTACAGGGGGAACACTGAAGCTTTCTTT
CASSQGYRGNTEAFF
>TRBV27|TRBD1|.|TRBJ2-7
TGTGCCAGCAGTTTGCAGGGGGCGAGAAACGAGCAGTACTTC
CASSLQGARNEQYF
>TRBV19|.|.|TRBJ2-5
TGTGCCAGTAGTATAGGAGGAGGCTACCAAGAGACCCAGTACTTC
CASSIGGGYQETQYF
>TRBV5-1|TRBD1|few|TRBJ1-5
TGCGCCAGCAGCCTCGGACAGGGTCCGTATCAGCCCCAGCATTTT
CASSLGQGPYQPQHF
>TRBV6-2/TRBV6-3|.|.|TRBJ2-3
TGTGCCAGCAGTTACTCAGGCGGGGGCAGGGATACGCAGTATTTT
CASSYSGGGRDTQYF
>TRBV6-5|.|once|TRBJ2-5
TGTGCCAGCAGTCAGGGTAAAGAGACCCAGTACTTC
CASSQGKETQYF
>TRBV27|.|once|TRBJ2-3
TGTGCCAGCAGTTTACAGGGTGGGGTCACAGATACGCAGTATTTT
CASSLQGGVTDTQYF
>TRBV4-2|TRBD1|.|TRBJ2-2
TGTGCCAGCAGCCAAGTGGGACAGGGGCCCGGGGAGCTGTTTTTT
CASSQVGQGPGELFF
>TRBV2|.|.|TRBJ1-1
TGTGCCAGCAAGTGGGGGGACACTGAAGCTTTCTTT
CASKWGDTEAFF
>TRBV15|.|.|TRBJ1-5
TGTGCCACCAGCAGAGATCCGGGAGGCAATCAGCCCCAGCATTTT
CATSRDPGGNQPQHF
>TRBV7-9|.|.|TRBJ1-2
TGTGCCAGCAGCTCGGGTTTCACCTATAACTATGGCTACACCTTC
CASSSGFTYNYGYTF